This TCR beta chain originates from a study of T cells expressing NK-cell markers. Reprocessing the 5' RACE reads, TCRdb reports a single entry for every CDR3 protein and omits DNA. The sample table sets out approximately 380,000 distinct CDR3 sequences. The sequencing sample was made of blood T cells: a sorted CD56 or NKG2C T cell subset, CD4+ or CD8+ T cells, or bulk PBMC T cells (not recorded which). The origin of this receptor is a man aged 18-75 years in good health.

CDR3 protein: CASSPQGLDTDTQYF. The J gene is TRBJ2-3, the V gene TRBV18; TCRdb's D gene call, TRBD1, goes unchecked for lack of DNA. CDR3 length: 15 amino acids. Germline V gene data show CDR1 as KGHSH and CDR2 as LQKENI.